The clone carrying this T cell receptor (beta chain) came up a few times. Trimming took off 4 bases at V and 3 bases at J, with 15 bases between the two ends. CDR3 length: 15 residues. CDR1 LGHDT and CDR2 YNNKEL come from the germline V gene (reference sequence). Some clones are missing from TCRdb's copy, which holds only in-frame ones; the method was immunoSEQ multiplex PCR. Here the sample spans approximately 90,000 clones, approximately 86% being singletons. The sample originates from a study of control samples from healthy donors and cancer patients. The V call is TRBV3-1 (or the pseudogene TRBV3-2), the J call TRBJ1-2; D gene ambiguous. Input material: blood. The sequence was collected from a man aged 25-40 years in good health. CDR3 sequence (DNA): TGTGCCAGCAGCCCCCTAGCGGGAAACTACTATGGCTACACCTTC. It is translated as CASSPLAGNYYGYTF.